This T cell receptor beta chain appears in the sequencing data of a study of cytomegalovirus exposure and HLA in healthy donors. CDR3 length: 13 residues. Germline loops: CDR1 KGHSH, CDR2 LQKENI. Comment on this clone: A read error may account for a junction end that differs from germline.

PCR used 60 Vbeta primers and 13 Jbeta primers. This table comes from immunoSEQ multiplex PCR, and its TCRdb copy is limited to in-frame clones, with some not included. Of roughly 120,000 clones listed, around three quarters were seen once; the top ten hold around 4.3%. This chain joins TRBV18 and TRBJ1-4; D uncertain. The specimen sequenced was PBMCs. The clonotype comes from a young man in good health and CMV-seropositive. The DNA of the CDR3 is TGTGCCAGCTCTCGAGCAACTAATGAAAAACTGCTTTTT. Its translation is CASSRATNEKLLF.